The clone carrying this T cell receptor beta chain was detected only a few times. This record comes from a study of T cells in Graves' hyperthyroidism and ophthalmopathy. RNA transcripts were the template for amplifying TCR beta CDR3 regions. Initially, a first-round RT-PCR of the TCR CDR3 employed the HTBI primer set. TCRdb processed the multiplex PCR reads anew with MiXCR; each CDR3 protein has one entry. This table has about half a million distinct CDR3 sequences, roughly 16% appearing once. CDR3 size: 16 residues. Looked up from germline, CDR1 is SGHTA and CDR2 is FQGNSA. V shed 3 bases and J 4 bases; nucleotides not matched to a gene: 9.

The TCR originated in a woman in her 30s with Graves' ophthalmopathy. V usage is TRBV7-2 and J usage is TRBJ2-4; 7 bases are shared with TRBD1. Specimen: blood. CDR3 nucleotides: TGTGCCAGCAGCTTCTCAGGGACAGCTATTAAAAACATTCAGTACTTC. Its translation is CASSFSGTAIKNIQYF. Complete variable domain (other parts from reference TRBV7-2 and TRBJ2-4): GAGVSQSPSNKVTEKGKDVELRCDPISGHTALYWYRQSLGQGLEFLIYFQGNSAPDKSGLPSDRFSAERTGGSVSTLTIQRTQQEDSAVYLCASSFSGTAIKNIQYFGAGTRLSVL.